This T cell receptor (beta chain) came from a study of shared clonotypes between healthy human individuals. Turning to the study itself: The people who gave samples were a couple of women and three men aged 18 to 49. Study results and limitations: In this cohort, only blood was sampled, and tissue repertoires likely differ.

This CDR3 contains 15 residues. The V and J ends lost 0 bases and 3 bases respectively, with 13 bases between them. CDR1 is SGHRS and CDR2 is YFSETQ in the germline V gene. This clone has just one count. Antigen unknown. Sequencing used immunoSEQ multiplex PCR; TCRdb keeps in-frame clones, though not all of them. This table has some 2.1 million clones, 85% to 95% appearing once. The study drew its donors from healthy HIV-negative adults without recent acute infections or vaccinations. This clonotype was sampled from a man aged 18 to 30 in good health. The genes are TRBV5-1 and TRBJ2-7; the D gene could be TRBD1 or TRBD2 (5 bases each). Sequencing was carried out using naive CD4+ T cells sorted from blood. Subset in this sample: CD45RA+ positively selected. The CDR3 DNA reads TGCGCCAGCAGCTTGGGAGGGACCTACGACTACGAGCAGTACTTC. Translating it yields CASSLGGTYDYEQYF.